These T cell receptor beta chains were read from a single sample in a study of regulatory T cells in long-lasting Graves disease. TCRdb re-called the multiplex PCR reads with MiXCR, one entry per CDR3 protein. The top ten clones hold around 11% of a sample with 550,000 to 700,000 distinct CDR3 sequences, 15% to 20% of them seen once. The same data also went into a second study, on T cells in Graves' hyperthyroidism and ophthalmopathy.

The source was peripheral blood mononuclear cells (PBMCs), collected at new diagnosis, from a patient treated with antithyroid drugs. The receptor source for this set is a man between 18 and 29 years old with Graves disease. The CDR3 runs from the conserved cysteine through the conserved F or W. A D gene is named only where the DNA matches it firmly.

TRBJ2-3	TRBV6-1	TRBD2	CASRTAGMPSLNTQYF
TRBJ2-7	TRBV3-1	TRBD2	CASSPDGLAGGHEQYF
TRBJ2-3	TRBV29-1	-	CSGMADLSTDTQYF
TRBJ1-1	TRBV3-1	-	CASSLHYRVSTEAFF
TRBJ2-2	TRBV28	-	CASTGANTGELFF
TRBJ2-5	TRBV5-1	-	CASSLASGALKETQYF
TRBJ1-2	TRBV12-3/TRBV12-4	-	CASSLAWDGNYGYTF
TRBJ1-2	TRBV24-1	-	CATSDTDRPYGYTF
TRBJ2-7	TRBV5-1	TRBD2	CASSPSLAPSSYEQYF
TRBJ1-1	TRBV5-1	TRBD1	CASSRSGTGNTEAFF
TRBJ2-6	TRBV9	-	CASSVGGRSGANVLTF
TRBJ2-2	TRBV20-1	TRBD1	CSLSNRGSNTGELFF
TRBJ1-5	TRBV6-1	-	CASRSFGIRQGNQPQHF
TRBJ1-1	TRBV28	-	CASSLSPGHRTEGAFF
TRBJ2-2	TRBV5-1	TRBD2	CASRVSGIDTGELFF
TRBJ1-2	TRBV5-1	TRBD1	CASSSLTGGYGYTF
TRBJ1-5	TRBV25-1	TRBD1	CASSADRGTVNQPQHF
TRBJ2-3	TRBV30	-	CAWSVETGTDTQYF
TRBJ2-7	TRBV28	-	CASSFNRDEQYF
TRBJ2-7	TRBV6-1	-	CASSVGDGEQYF
TRBJ2-1	TRBV5-1	TRBD1	CASSVRTGGLYEQFF
TRBJ1-1	TRBV20-1	-	CSARDNGVNTEAFF
TRBJ2-7	TRBV6-1	-	CASMVTYEQYF
TRBJ1-4	TRBV7-2	-	CASSLLGAEKLFF
TRBJ2-1	TRBV2	-	CASLWRNEQFF
TRBJ2-1	TRBV20-1	TRBD1	CSAREPRGRREQFF
TRBJ2-2	TRBV30	-	CAWSERESPTGELFF
TRBJ1-4	TRBV13	-	CASSLHLNEKLFF
TRBJ2-7	TRBV9	TRBD1	CASSPFPGQGYEQYF
TRBJ2-1	TRBV2	-	CAGTGLRYNEQFF
TRBJ2-1	TRBV7-2	TRBD2	CASSPDGTSGRGRLHEQFF
TRBJ2-1	TRBV19	-	CASSIDLTKADEQFF
TRBJ2-3	TRBV13	-	CASSLGAGALGTDTQYF
TRBJ1-5	TRBV27	TRBD1	CASSEGAEIGQPQHF
TRBJ2-1	TRBV10-3	TRBD2	CAISESSGYNEQFF
TRBJ2-5	TRBV7-3	TRBD2	CASSPLAGGVETQYF